The entry below gives a single T cell receptor beta chain sequence along with its context. Its antigen is as yet unknown. CDR1 and CDR2 from the germline V gene are MGHRA and YSYEKL. This CDR3 contains 18 residues. The V and J ends lost 3 bases and 5 bases respectively, with 24 bases between them. These data belong to a study of T-cell reconstitution after alpha-beta-depleted transplantation in children. General study points: Most T-cell counts and diversity one year after the transplant came from T cells that were newly produced. The origin of alpha-beta T cells about two months after transplant was reportedly several hundred expanded graft clones. Surviving thymic progenitors and recipient T cells were the source of high TCRbeta diversity at day 60 in some patients.

It was with unique molecular identifiers that the TCRbeta library was prepared. A single record per CDR3 protein comes from TCRdb applying MiXCR to the PCR reads. This sample has 450,000 to 550,000 distinct CDR3 sequences, with 11% found just once. Material: PBMCs, mostly from graft donor cells, obtained 180 days after TCRalphabeta/CD19-depleted stem cell transplant. The rearrangement uses TRBV4-1 and TRBJ2-3, with D possibly matching TRBD2 (7 bases). The clonotype comes from a female patient aged 2-15 years who had a stem cell transplant for aplastic anemia, so the T cells may come from the graft donor. For the CDR3, the DNA is TGCGCCAGCAGCCAGAGGGGTTCGGGGGCGGGAGTTGTAGATACGCAGTATTTT. Translation: CASSQRGSGAGVVDTQYF.